A single sample gave rise to the 23 T cell receptor beta chains below, sequenced in a study of CD8+CD57+ T cells in acquired aplastic anemia. The patients chosen for sequencing had shown expansion of CD8+CD57+ cells (detected by flow cytometry). Genomic DNA provided the template from which TCR beta VDJ and CDR3 profiles were obtained. Via MiXCR, TCRdb re-called the reads, giving one row per CDR3 protein. The sample lists roughly 200,000 distinct CDR3 sequences, around 60% occurring once. The sequenced sample consisted of sorted CD4+, CD8+, or CD8+CD57+ T cells (not recorded which) from PBMCs. The receptors shown here come from a human donor with aplastic anemia.

The gene calls are TRBV19 and TRBJ1-2; tentatively, D is TRBD1 (5 bases). The V gene's germline CDR1 is LNHDA and CDR2 SQIVND (reference sequence). V lost 11 bases and J 4 bases, leaving 11 bases between the germline ends. CDR3 length equals 11 residues. The CDR3 loop is CAATAGYGYTF. CDR3 nucleotides: TGTGCCGCGACAGCAGGCTATGGCTACACCTTC.

There are a few counts of this clonotype. At one end the junction does not follow the germline gene, possibly because of a read error. The chain recombines TRBV7-2 with TRBJ2-1; D is uncertain. CDR3 length: 14 amino acids. The V gene's germline CDR1 is SGHTA and CDR2 FQGNSA. This CDR3 is CASSLVPTRNEQFF. The CDR3 DNA reads TGTGCCAGCAGCTTAGTCCCCACCCGCAATGAGCAGTTTTTC.

CDR3 loop: CASSIGSTYEQYF. CDR3 in DNA: TGTGCCAGTAGTATTGGGAGTACCTACGAGCAGTACTTC. The chain has TRBV19 and TRBJ2-7; tentative D call: TRBD2 (5 bases). Germline loops: CDR1 LNHDA, CDR2 SQIVND (reference sequence). This CDR3 is 13 amino acids long. V lost 3 bases, J lost 2 bases, and 8 bases lay in between.

This clonotype was seen a handful of times. The rearrangement joins TRBV27 to TRBJ2-5; D uncertain. Deletions cut 6 bases from V and 1 base from J, with 15 bases between. The CDR3 spans 15 residues. The germline V gene has CDR1 MNHEY and CDR2 SMNVEV (reference sequence). The CDR3 sequence: CASRRKPGSQETQYF. In nucleotides, the CDR3 is TGTGCCAGCAGACGAAAACCTGGCTCCCAAGAGACCCAGTACTTC.

V usage is TRBV2 and J usage is TRBJ1-6; D possibly corresponds to TRBD1 (5 bases). The CDR3 contains 14 residues. V was cut by 1 base and J by 8 bases, with 9 bases left in between. Germline V gene data show CDR1 as SNHLY and CDR2 as FYNNEI. The DNA of the CDR3 is TGTGCCAGCAGTGAAGGGGGGTTGTATTCACCCCTCCACTTT. Protein: CASSEGGLYSPLHF.

This clonotype occurred many times. This chain connects TRBV2 to TRBJ2-7; TRBD1 is a possible D gene (6 bases). This CDR3 has 12 residues. CDR1 and CDR2 (germline): SNHLY, FYNNEI. V was trimmed by 7 bases and J by 3 bases, leaving 10 bases between them. In nucleotides, the CDR3 is TGTGCCAGCACAGGGGCTTACTACGAGCAGTACTTC. As protein: CASTGAYYEQYF.

The gene calls are TRBV3-1 and TRBJ2-5; D is tentatively TRBD1 or TRBD2 (5 bases each). Germline V CDR1 and CDR2: LGHDT, YNNKEL (reference sequence). The V end lost 6 bases, the J end lost 2 bases, and 19 bases lay between the germline ends. This CDR3 is built from 16 residues. The CDR3, as DNA: TGTGCCAGCAGGCCCGGGACCCTCGTACGGCAAGAGACCCAGTACTTC. This codes for CASRPGTLVRQETQYF.

The chain is built from TRBV5-1 and TRBJ2-6, with no clear D. The CDR3 contains 18 residues. V lost 1 base and J lost 0, with 14 bases in between. Germline assignment: CDR1 SGHRS and CDR2 YFSETQ. The DNA of the CDR3 is TGCGCCAGCAGCTTGAGGCCGGCAGGCGTCTCTGGGGCCAACGTCCTGACTTTC. It translates to CASSLRPAGVSGANVLTF.

The V gene is TRBV7-4, the J gene TRBJ2-3; 10 bases match TRBD2. Germline values: CDR1 SGHVT, CDR2 SQSDAQ. This CDR3 is built from 17 residues. The V segment lost 0 bases and the J segment 4 bases; nucleotides outside the gene matches: 7. The CDR3 bases are TGTGCCAGCAGCTTAGCCCAAAAGCGGGGGGGTCCAGATACGCAGTATTTT. Its translation: CASSLAQKRGGPDTQYF.

The V gene is TRBV12-3 or TRBV12-4, the J gene TRBJ2-7; no clear D gene. Trimming took 3 bases from V and 7 from J, leaving 10 bases between them. CDR3 length: 12 amino acids. The CDR3 bases are TGTGCCAGCAGTTTCAATCTAGGGGAGCAGTACTTC. Residues: CASSFNLGEQYF.

The chain joins TRBV5-4 to TRBJ1-2; a possible D gene is TRBD1 (5 bases). The length of the CDR3 is 16 residues. The germline V gene has CDR1 SGHNT and CDR2 YYREEE (reference sequence). V lost 3 bases, J lost 2 bases, and 17 bases lay in between. CDR3 sequence: CASSWGVGGTNYGYTF. Here the CDR3 DNA reads TGTGCCAGCAGCTGGGGGGTCGGGGGGACCAACTATGGCTACACCTTC.

This clonotype was seen once. The chain employs TRBV7-9 and TRBJ1-1, with unresolved D. V lost 4 bases and J 7 bases, leaving 13 bases between the germline ends. Germline lookup yields CDR1 SEHNR and CDR2 FQNEAQ (reference sequence). This CDR3 has 13 amino acids. Here the CDR3 reads CASSSGFTDEAFF. The CDR3 DNA is TGTGCCAGCAGCTCGGGATTCACGGATGAAGCTTTCTTT.

The chain links TRBV12-3 or TRBV12-4 to TRBJ2-7; 11 bases match TRBD1. CDR3 length: 15 residues. The ends lost 5 bases at V and 2 bases at J; junction bases unmatched: 5. The CDR3 protein is CASSLGTGGTYEQYF. The DNA for the CDR3 is TGTGCCAGCAGTCTCGGGACAGGGGGTACCTACGAGCAGTACTTC.

The CDR3 loop is CASSQTPRSQETQYF. For the CDR3, the DNA is TGTGCCAGCAGCCAAACCCCGAGGAGCCAAGAGACCCAGTACTTC. The V gene is TRBV7-9, the J gene TRBJ2-5; D is uncertain. Per the germline V gene, CDR1 is SEHNR and CDR2 is FQNEAQ (reference sequence). This CDR3 is 15 amino acids long. V lost 5 bases and J 1 base, leaving 14 bases between the germline ends.

This clonotype was observed a handful of times. This chain links TRBV24-1 with TRBJ2-7; maybe TRBD1 (6 bases). The length of the CDR3 is 13 residues. Germline assignment: CDR1 KGHDR and CDR2 SFDVKD. V was shortened by 4 bases and J by 3 bases, with 9 bases between the two germline ends. The CDR3 DNA sequence: TGTGCCACCAGTGAAGGGGGAAGCTACGAGCAGTACTTC. It is translated as CATSEGGSYEQYF.

The J gene is TRBJ1-2, the V gene TRBV5-4; 11 bases map to TRBD1. V was clipped by 4 bases and J by 4 bases; unmatched bases: 15. This CDR3 has 18 residues. Germline assignment: CDR1 SGHNT and CDR2 YYREEE (reference sequence). This chain's CDR3 is CASSQASTGTGGTYGYTF. The CDR3 DNA follows: TGTGCCAGCAGCCAAGCGAGTACCGGGACAGGGGGGACCTATGGCTACACCTTC. The full variable domain, with the rest looked up from reference TRBV5-4 and TRBJ1-2, is ETGVTQSPTHLIKTRGQQVTLRCSSQSGHNTVSWYQQALGQGPQFIFQYYREEENGRGNFPPRFSGLQFPNYSSELNVNALELDDSALYLCASSQASTGTGGTYGYTFGSGTRLTVV.

The chain joins TRBV10-1 to TRBJ2-3, with 8 bases identical to TRBD1. V lost 11 bases, J lost 0 bases, and 13 bases stayed unmatched. The CDR3 covers 16 residues. The germline V gene encodes CDR1 WNHNN and CDR2 SYGVQD (reference sequence). This chain's CDR3 is CAGTLTGEGSTDTQYF. The CDR3 DNA reads as TGCGCCGGCACACTGACAGGGGAAGGGAGCACAGATACGCAGTATTTT.

This sequence joins TRBV10-3 and TRBJ1-1; D unclear. The CDR3 covers 14 residues. Deletions cut 5 bases from V and 3 bases from J, with 13 bases between. Germline V CDR1 and CDR2: ENHRY, SYGVKD. The chain's CDR3 is CAISIGPGDTEAFF. CDR3 nucleotides: TGTGCCATCAGTATCGGCCCTGGGGACACTGAAGCTTTCTTT.

The J gene is TRBJ2-7, the V gene TRBV29-1; 7 bases align to TRBD2. Germline V lookup: CDR1 SQVTM, CDR2 ANQGSEA. This CDR3 region has 12 residues. The V and J ends lost 7 bases and 2 bases, in that order; junction bases with no gene match: 5. CDR3 in amino acids: CSAKSGTYEQYF. CDR3 coding DNA: TGCAGCGCCAAAAGCGGGACCTACGAGCAGTACTTC.

This clonotype has at least ten counts. The V call is TRBV7-9, the J call TRBJ2-2; D remains unclear. This CDR3 is 13 amino acids long. Looked up from germline, CDR1 is SEHNR and CDR2 is FQNEAQ (reference sequence). Trimming removed 1 base from V and 4 bases from J, with 4 bases in between. As DNA, the CDR3 is TGTGCCAGCAGCTTAGGCATCACCGGGGAGCTGTTTTTT. Translated: CASSLGITGELFF.

This clonotype was counted many times. The V and J genes are TRBV2 and TRBJ2-3; D gene unclear. Trimming cost V 3 bases and J 0 bases, with 7 bases left between them. From germline, CDR1 is SNHLY and CDR2 FYNNEI. The CDR3 runs 14 residues. The CDR3: CASSDSSSTDTQYF. CDR3 sequence (DNA): TGTGCCAGCAGTGACTCCTCTAGCACAGATACGCAGTATTTT.

This clonotype has only one observation. This chain links TRBV20-1 with TRBJ2-5; D may be TRBD1 (5 bases). CDR3 size: 13 residues. CDR1 and CDR2 from the germline V gene are DFQATT and SNEGSKA (reference sequence). Trimming removed 3 bases from V and 5 bases from J, with 13 bases in between. The CDR3 is CSASYGQGETQYF. The CDR3 DNA sequence: TGCAGTGCTAGTTATGGGCAGGGCGAGACCCAGTACTTC.

This clonotype was seen a handful of times. The rearrangement uses TRBV27 and TRBJ2-7; no clear D gene. The germline V and J ends were trimmed by 0 bases and 6 bases, with 12 bases remaining between them. Germline V lookup: CDR1 MNHEY, CDR2 SMNVEV (reference sequence). This CDR3 spans 14 amino acids. In nucleotides, the CDR3 is TGTGCCAGCAGTTTATCTCCATACACCTTCGAGCAGTACTTC. It encodes CASSLSPYTFEQYF.